This TCR beta chain emerged from a study of blood T cells in healthy people across ages (dated by TCRdb to about 2015). Notes on the research overall: Template switching captured roughly one uniquely barcoded TCR beta cDNA molecule per two T cells in model experiments. To track age-related changes in TCR beta repertoire diversity, the study relied on deep sequencing normalized with unique cDNA molecular identifiers. Two additional independent replicas of 1 million unique cDNA reads from the same blood draw were analyzed for two donors (one aged 18 to 30 and one aged 80 or older). To avoid experimental bias, donors of different ages were distributed randomly across sequencing lanes. The donors were split into four age groups: young (average roughly 15 years), middle-aged (around 37), aged (62) and long-lived (under 90).

Library preparation was by 5' RACE. The data were produced on an Illumina HiSeq 2500. A second 7 to 11 cycle PCR used a sample-barcoded 5' primer and a J-beta primer mix. A unique molecular identifier was introduced onto each TCR beta cDNA molecule by a template-switch 5' adaptor carrying 12 random nucleotides. At least 2.5 million CDR3-containing paired-end reads were obtained from each sample. The Mint cDNA synthesis kit, primed by a TRBC-specific oligonucleotide, was used to synthesize first-strand cDNA from all RNA. After uracil-DNA glycosylase treatment, a first 18-cycle PCR used universal primers M1SS and BC2_uni_R on all cDNA. Per the source publication's procedure: For normalization, 1 million high-quality reads were randomly selected from each sample, with every read carrying a distinct molecular identifier. Reads sharing molecular identifiers were discarded rather than binned into consensus sequences. MiTCR, set to a Q25 quality threshold and the strictest error-elimination algorithm, was used for CDR3 identification, clonotype clustering and error correction. Lower-bound total TCR beta diversity was estimated with a nonparametric unseen species model using Euler transformation. The public reads were run again by TCRdb, first through fastp at Q25 and then through MiXCR, and only productive beta chains were kept. Here each entry gathers all rows of one CDR3 protein and keeps the most common genes and DNA. The V and J calls reflect TCRdb's pipeline rather than the authors' work. The sample table lists 1.5 million to 2 million distinct CDR3 sequences, approximately 32% of them with a count of one. Jointly, the top ten make up approximately 11% of the sample.

This clonotype was seen a handful of times. The antigen this receptor binds is unknown. No much larger clonotype is one base removed from it; base qualities were not supplied. The 35 to 40 donors, aged roughly 6 to 95 years, were systemically healthy Caucasian individuals from Russia. Each donor gave ten milliliters of peripheral blood, drawn into EDTA-treated Vacutainer tubes. Ficoll-Paque density-gradient centrifugation was used to isolate PBMCs, with at least 6.5 million per sample. Total RNA was extracted from PBMCs with Trizol reagent, with at least 6 micrograms obtained per sample. For every donor, flow cytometry on a PBMC aliquot measured the percentage of naive CD45RAhigh/CD27high T cells. Beyond this particular receptor, the publication reports: Observed TCR beta diversity per million T cells fell roughly linearly with age, and a significant reduction was already apparent by age around 39. Estimates of total diversity based on one million sequenced T cells were regarded as lower bounds and as underestimates. Because profiling used bulk unsorted PBMCs, naive and antigen-experienced compartments could not be compared conclusively. Compared with the aged group, the long-lived group had more naive CD4+ T cells, fewer expanded clones and increased TCR diversity, a pattern suggesting age selection. A strong correlation was found between observed TCR beta diversity and the percentage of naive T cells measured by flow cytometry. Because donor CMV infection status was unknown, age-related changes in expanded clonotypes were potentially confounded.

CDR1 and CDR2 were assigned from the germline V gene as MNHNS and SASEGT. Ends trimmed: V by 6 bases, J by 2 bases; bases unmatched to a gene: 3. The CDR3 contains 13 residues, cysteine and phenylalanine counted. CDR3 DNA is the only sequence kept; it has 39 bases, read in frame from the first base. The TCR comes from a woman aged 25-40 years in good health. The sample taken for sequencing was blood. The sequence is built from TRBV6-1 and TRBJ2-7, with 8 bases in between that match TRBD2. The bases are TGTGCCAGCAGGGGACTAGTAACCTACGAGCAGTACTTC. The resulting protein is CASRGLVTYEQYF.